Listed below are T cell receptor beta chains from one sample, sequenced in a study of shared clonotypes between healthy human individuals. The protocol was immunoSEQ multiplex PCR, while the TCRdb copy is restricted to in-frame clones and leaves out a portion. Seen here are about 1 million clones, 65% to 75% observed once, and the top ten hold approximately 1.5%. Sequencing was carried out using memory CD4+ T cells sorted from blood. These TCRs come from a man aged 18 to 29 in good health. Both conserved end residues are part of each CDR3. The order of the fields is clone size, V gene, J gene, D gene, CDR3 protein, CDR3 DNA. The D gene is left open where the match is weak. Where a row states a size, it is once, few, many or the class of an expanded clone; other rows omit it.

abundance: once
v_gene: TRBV6-6
j_gene: TRBJ2-7
d_gene: TRBD1
CDR3aa: CASSPRDRGQSEQYF
CDR3nt: TGTGCCAGCAGCCCTAGGGACAGGGGGCAGAGCGAGCAGTACTTC

abundance: .
v_gene: TRBV10-3
j_gene: TRBJ1-4
d_gene: .
CDR3aa: CAISSRFEEKLFF
CDR3nt: TGTGCCATCAGTTCCAGGTTTGAAGAAAAACTGTTTTTT

abundance: .
v_gene: TRBV10-2
j_gene: TRBJ2-5
d_gene: .
CDR3aa: CASSGDFNRETQYF
CDR3nt: TGCGCCAGCAGTGGGGACTTCAATCGAGAGACCCAGTACTTC

abundance: .
v_gene: TRBV14
j_gene: TRBJ1-4
d_gene: .
CDR3aa: CASSQYPTNEKLFF
CDR3nt: TGTGCCAGCAGCCAATACCCGACTAATGAAAAACTGTTTTTT

abundance: .
v_gene: TRBV10-3
j_gene: TRBJ2-3
d_gene: .
CDR3aa: CAIRNRLEGTDTQYF
CDR3nt: TGTGCCATCAGGAACAGACTAGAGGGTACAGATACGCAGTATTTT

abundance: .
v_gene: TRBV19
j_gene: TRBJ2-2
d_gene: .
CDR3aa: CASSIDRRNNGELFF
CDR3nt: TGTGCCAGTAGTATAGACCGCCGCAATAACGGGGAGCTGTTTTTT

abundance: .
v_gene: TRBV28
j_gene: TRBJ2-1
d_gene: .
CDR3aa: CASSSKDSTSEQFF
CDR3nt: TGTGCCAGCAGTTCCAAGGACAGCACCTCTGAGCAGTTCTTC

abundance: many
v_gene: TRBV5-4
j_gene: TRBJ2-5
d_gene: .
CDR3aa: CASSLFSPGQTQYF
CDR3nt: TGTGCCAGCAGCTTGTTCAGTCCGGGGCAGACCCAGTACTTC

abundance: .
v_gene: TRBV4-1
j_gene: TRBJ1-2
d_gene: TRBD1
CDR3aa: CASSAFNPGTANYGYTF
CDR3nt: TGCGCCAGCAGCGCTTTCAATCCCGGGACAGCTAACTATGGCTACACCTTC

abundance: .
v_gene: TRBV5-1
j_gene: TRBJ2-3
d_gene: TRBD1
CDR3aa: CASSLGDRGRKGFRTDTQYF
CDR3nt: TGCGCCAGCAGCTTGGGGGACAGGGGGCGAAAGGGTTTCCGCACAGATACGCAGTATTTT

abundance: .
v_gene: TRBV19
j_gene: TRBJ1-3
d_gene: .
CDR3aa: CASSILSADGSGNTIYF
CDR3nt: TGTGCCAGTAGTATTTTATCGGCGGACGGCTCTGGAAACACCATATATTTT

abundance: .
v_gene: TRBV11-2
j_gene: TRBJ2-1
d_gene: TRBD2
CDR3aa: CASSPLALASNEQFF
CDR3nt: TGTGCCAGCAGCCCACTGGCACTAGCGAGCAATGAGCAGTTCTTC

abundance: once
v_gene: TRBV27
j_gene: TRBJ2-2
d_gene: .
CDR3aa: CASSLGRAGELFF
CDR3nt: TGTGCCAGCAGCCTTGGGCGGGCCGGGGAGCTGTTTTTT

abundance: .
v_gene: TRBV5-4
j_gene: TRBJ2-1
d_gene: TRBD2
CDR3aa: CASSPSGRASYNEQFF
CDR3nt: TGTGCCAGCAGCCCTAGCGGGAGGGCCTCCTACAATGAGCAGTTCTTC

abundance: once
v_gene: TRBV7-9
j_gene: TRBJ2-3
d_gene: TRBD2
CDR3aa: CASSLTSGPTDTQYF
CDR3nt: TGTGCCAGCAGCTTAACTAGCGGGCCCACAGATACGCAGTATTTT

abundance: few
v_gene: TRBV5-1
j_gene: TRBJ2-3
d_gene: .
CDR3aa: CASSLGLFTDTQYF
CDR3nt: TGCGCCAGCAGCTTGGGGCTTTTCACAGATACGCAGTATTTT

abundance: .
v_gene: TRBV7-9
j_gene: TRBJ2-1
d_gene: TRBD1
CDR3aa: CASSPGQGQYNEQFF
CDR3nt: TGTGCCAGCAGCCCTGGACAGGGCCAATACAATGAGCAGTTCTTC

abundance: .
v_gene: TRBV29-1
j_gene: TRBJ2-1
d_gene: .
CDR3aa: CSVRASGRPNNEQFF
CDR3nt: TGCAGCGTTCGGGCTAGTGGCCGACCCAACAATGAGCAGTTCTTC

abundance: .
v_gene: TRBV9
j_gene: TRBJ1-1
d_gene: .
CDR3aa: CASSGDGNTEAFF
CDR3nt: TGTGCCAGCAGCGGGGACGGGAACACTGAAGCTTTCTTT

abundance: few
v_gene: TRBV7-2
j_gene: TRBJ2-3
d_gene: TRBD1
CDR3aa: CASSPTGDTQYF
CDR3nt: TGTGCCAGCAGCCCGACAGGGGATACGCAGTATTTT

abundance: .
v_gene: TRBV5-1
j_gene: TRBJ1-1
d_gene: TRBD1
CDR3aa: CASSRGQFGTGGPTEAFF
CDR3nt: TGCGCCAGCAGCCGTGGCCAGTTCGGGACAGGGGGCCCCACTGAAGCTTTCTTT

abundance: few
v_gene: TRBV5-1
j_gene: TRBJ2-1
d_gene: .
CDR3aa: CASSLGQLYNEQFF
CDR3nt: TGCGCCAGCAGCTTAGGACAGCTCTACAATGAGCAGTTCTTC

abundance: .
v_gene: TRBV29-1
j_gene: TRBJ2-1
d_gene: .
CDR3aa: CSVPAPTNEQFF
CDR3nt: TGCAGCGTCCCGGCCCCTACCAATGAGCAGTTCTTC

abundance: .
v_gene: TRBV10-3
j_gene: TRBJ2-5
d_gene: .
CDR3aa: CAIALRGQETQYF
CDR3nt: TGTGCCATAGCCCTGAGGGGCCAAGAGACCCAGTACTTC

abundance: .
v_gene: TRBV11-2
j_gene: TRBJ2-6
d_gene: .
CDR3aa: CASSLGRAGHVSGANVLTF
CDR3nt: TGTGCCAGCAGCTTAGGTCGGGCAGGGCACGTGTCTGGGGCCAACGTCCTGACTTTC

abundance: .
v_gene: TRBV6-6
j_gene: TRBJ2-5
d_gene: .
CDR3aa: CASSSGHLKETQYF
CDR3nt: TGTGCCAGCAGTTCGGGACACTTGAAAGAGACCCAGTACTTC

abundance: .
v_gene: TRBV12-1
j_gene: TRBJ1-1
d_gene: .
CDR3aa: CASTIEGGENTEAFF
CDR3nt: TGTGCCAGCACCATCGAGGGGGGGGAGAACACTGAAGCTTTCTTT

abundance: .
v_gene: TRBV4-1
j_gene: TRBJ1-4
d_gene: TRBD1
CDR3aa: CASSQYGTGDEKLFF
CDR3nt: TGCGCCAGCAGCCAGTACGGGACAGGGGATGAAAAACTGTTTTTT

abundance: .
v_gene: TRBV6-6
j_gene: TRBJ1-2
d_gene: .
CDR3aa: CASSYGRDYGYTF
CDR3nt: TGTGCCAGCAGTTACGGCAGGGACTATGGCTACACCTTC

abundance: .
v_gene: TRBV5-6
j_gene: TRBJ2-2
d_gene: TRBD2
CDR3aa: CASFLAGGPTGELFF
CDR3nt: TGTGCCAGCTTCCTAGCGGGAGGGCCGACCGGGGAGCTGTTTTTT

abundance: few
v_gene: TRBV7-9
j_gene: TRBJ2-6
d_gene: .
CDR3aa: CASSFGGSGANVLTF
CDR3nt: TGTGCCAGCAGCTTCGGGGGATCGGGGGCCAACGTCCTGACTTTC

abundance: .
v_gene: TRBV6-6
j_gene: TRBJ2-7
d_gene: .
CDR3aa: CASMTGRDTGEQYF
CDR3nt: TGTGCCAGCATGACAGGAAGGGATACGGGCGAGCAGTACTTC

abundance: .
v_gene: TRBV7-9
j_gene: TRBJ1-1
d_gene: .
CDR3aa: CASSSGGRYTEAFF
CDR3nt: TGTGCCAGCAGCTCCGGGGGGCGATACACTGAAGCTTTCTTT

abundance: .
v_gene: TRBV5-4
j_gene: TRBJ2-5
d_gene: TRBD2
CDR3aa: CASSPWAGGQETQYF
CDR3nt: TGTGCCAGCAGCCCCTGGGCGGGAGGCCAAGAGACCCAGTACTTC

abundance: .
v_gene: TRBV19
j_gene: TRBJ1-1
d_gene: .
CDR3aa: CASSAQGLTEAFF
CDR3nt: TGTGCCAGTAGTGCACAGGGTCTCACTGAAGCTTTCTTT

abundance: .
v_gene: TRBV25-1
j_gene: TRBJ1-1
d_gene: TRBD1
CDR3aa: CATSGDRPGKSTEAFF
CDR3nt: TGTGCCACTAGCGGGGACAGGCCGGGGAAGAGCACTGAAGCTTTCTTT

abundance: .
v_gene: TRBV11-3
j_gene: TRBJ2-1
d_gene: TRBD2
CDR3aa: CASSLAIWGLATYNEQFF
CDR3nt: TGTGCCAGCAGCTTAGCTATCTGGGGACTAGCGACATACAATGAGCAGTTCTTC

abundance: .
v_gene: TRBV7-9
j_gene: TRBJ1-2
d_gene: .
CDR3aa: CASTIVGGAGVYGYTF
CDR3nt: TGTGCCAGCACCATAGTTGGGGGGGCAGGAGTCTATGGCTACACCTTC

abundance: .
v_gene: TRBV12-5
j_gene: TRBJ2-2
d_gene: .
CDR3aa: CASGLWGPGELFF
CDR3nt: TGTGCTAGTGGTTTATGGGGGCCCGGGGAGCTGTTTTTT

abundance: .
v_gene: TRBV28
j_gene: TRBJ2-7
d_gene: .
CDR3aa: CASSADFEQYF
CDR3nt: TGTGCCAGCAGCGCGGACTTCGAGCAGTACTTC

abundance: once
v_gene: TRBV11-2
j_gene: TRBJ2-7
d_gene: .
CDR3aa: CASALGGAASHYEQYF
CDR3nt: TGTGCCAGCGCCCTAGGTGGAGCAGCTTCCCACTACGAGCAGTACTTC

abundance: .
v_gene: TRBV5-6
j_gene: TRBJ2-3
d_gene: .
CDR3aa: CASSRIDSFTDTQYF
CDR3nt: TGTGCCAGCAGCCGAATTGACAGCTTCACAGATACGCAGTATTTT

abundance: once
v_gene: TRBV5-6
j_gene: TRBJ2-2
d_gene: TRBD2
CDR3aa: CASSLGGTSGNTGELFF
CDR3nt: TGTGCCAGCAGCTTGGGGGGGACTAGCGGGAACACCGGGGAGCTGTTTTTT

abundance: .
v_gene: TRBV11-3
j_gene: TRBJ2-7
d_gene: TRBD1
CDR3aa: CASRGDRGFIEQYF
CDR3nt: TGTGCCAGCAGGGGGGACAGGGGGTTCATCGAGCAGTACTTC

abundance: .
v_gene: TRBV6-1
j_gene: TRBJ2-7
d_gene: .
CDR3aa: CASSVDKYYEQYF
CDR3nt: TGTGCCAGCAGCGTCGACAAGTACTACGAGCAGTACTTC

abundance: few
v_gene: TRBV7-2
j_gene: TRBJ1-4
d_gene: TRBD1
CDR3aa: CASSKGQGEKLFF
CDR3nt: TGTGCCAGCAGCAAAGGACAGGGCGAAAAACTGTTTTTT

abundance: .
v_gene: TRBV6-1
j_gene: TRBJ2-3
d_gene: TRBD2
CDR3aa: CAIPSGGATDTQYF
CDR3nt: TGTGCCATCCCCAGCGGGGGGGCCACAGATACGCAGTATTTT

abundance: .
v_gene: TRBV21-1
j_gene: TRBJ1-3
d_gene: .
CDR3aa: CASSKGEGGPLSGNTIYF
CDR3nt: TGTGCCAGCAGCAAAGGCGAAGGGGGTCCACTCTCTGGAAACACCATATATTTT

abundance: many
v_gene: TRBV21-1
j_gene: TRBJ2-1
d_gene: .
CDR3aa: CASSKGGALGAGEQFF
CDR3nt: TGTGCCAGCAGCAAAGGGGGGGCATTAGGGGCCGGTGAGCAGTTCTTC

abundance: .
v_gene: TRBV7-9
j_gene: TRBJ2-7
d_gene: .
CDR3aa: CASSLTGGPVLEQYF
CDR3nt: TGTGCCAGCAGCCTCACGGGCGGCCCTGTGCTCGAGCAGTACTTC

abundance: .
v_gene: TRBV7-9
j_gene: TRBJ2-7
d_gene: .
CDR3aa: CASSLTDYEQYF
CDR3nt: TGTGCCAGCAGCTTAACCGACTACGAGCAGTACTTC

abundance: .
v_gene: TRBV9
j_gene: TRBJ2-7
d_gene: TRBD2
CDR3aa: CASSVESSGVAGGRLYF
CDR3nt: TGTGCCAGCAGCGTAGAATCTAGTGGGGTAGCGGGGGGCCGTCTGTACTTC

abundance: .
v_gene: TRBV6-6
j_gene: TRBJ1-1
d_gene: .
CDR3aa: CASSYGGRAEAFF
CDR3nt: TGTGCCAGCAGTTACGGGGGGCGCGCTGAAGCTTTCTTT

abundance: .
v_gene: TRBV5-6
j_gene: TRBJ1-2
d_gene: .
CDR3aa: CASSGSGAYYGYTF
CDR3nt: TGTGCCAGCAGCGGATCCGGGGCCTACTATGGCTACACCTTC

abundance: .
v_gene: TRBV20-1
j_gene: TRBJ1-1
d_gene: .
CDR3aa: CSAAPAGEAFF
CDR3nt: TGCAGTGCCGCTCCGGCGGGTGAAGCTTTCTTT